This T cell receptor beta chain was retrieved from a study of shared clonotypes between healthy human individuals. Original handling: Junction-only immunoSEQ sequences carried no quality scores, so filtering differed. The protocol was immunoSEQ multiplex PCR, while the TCRdb copy is restricted to in-frame clones and leaves out a portion. V, J and clone size derive from that table, while D and trimming were established from the DNA sequence. The table has 450,000 to 500,000 clones, 81% seen once. The clonotype comes from a woman aged 40 to 50 in good health. Some clones in this sample may be carry-over from other donors' samples. The sequencing input was PBMCs.

This CDR3 is CASSQDPRDRVEQYF. CDR3 bases: TGCGCCAGCAGCCAAGATCCCCGGGACAGGGTCGAGCAGTACTTC. The chain combines TRBV4-3 with TRBJ2-5, with 9 positions matching TRBD1. The DNA end lines up better with TRBJ2-7; the J call may be wrong. The CDR3 extends over 15 amino acids. CDR1 and CDR2 (germline): LGHNA, YSLEER.